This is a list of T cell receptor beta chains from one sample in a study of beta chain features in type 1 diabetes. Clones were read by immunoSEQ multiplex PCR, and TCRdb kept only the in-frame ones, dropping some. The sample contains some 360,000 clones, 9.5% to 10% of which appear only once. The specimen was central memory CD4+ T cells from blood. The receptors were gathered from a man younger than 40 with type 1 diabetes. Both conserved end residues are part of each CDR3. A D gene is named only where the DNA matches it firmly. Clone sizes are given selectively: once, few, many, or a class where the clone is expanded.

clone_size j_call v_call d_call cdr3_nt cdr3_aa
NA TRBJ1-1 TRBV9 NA TGTGCCAGCAGCGTAGTGAGGCCACGGGGTGACTCTGAAGCTTTCTTT CASSVVRPRGDSEAFF
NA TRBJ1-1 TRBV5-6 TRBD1 TGTGCCAGCAGCTACAGAGACAGGGCCACTGAAGCTTTCTTT CASSYRDRATEAFF
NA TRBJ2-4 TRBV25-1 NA TGTGCCAGCAGTGATACGGTTCTAGCCAAAAACATTCAGTACTTC CASSDTVLAKNIQYF
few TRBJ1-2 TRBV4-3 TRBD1 TGCGCCAGCAGCCCTTTCTTCTCGGGACAGGGGATTAGCTACACCTTC CASSPFFSGQGISYTF
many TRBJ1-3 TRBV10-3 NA TGTGCCATCACGGTACAGATGTCTGGAAACACCATATATTTT CAITVQMSGNTIYF
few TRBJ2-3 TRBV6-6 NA TGTGCCATCAGTGAGATGGGCAGCATCACAGATACGCAGTATTTT CAISEMGSITDTQYF
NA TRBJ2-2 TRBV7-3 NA TGTGCCAGCAGCTTAACGACCGGGGAGCTGTTTTTT CASSLTTGELFF
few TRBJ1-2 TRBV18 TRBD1 TGTGCCAGCTCACCGGCGCAGGGGGCCCCTGGCTACACCTTC CASSPAQGAPGYTF
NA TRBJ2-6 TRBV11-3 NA TGTGCCAGCAGCTATTTGTTGGGGATGGGGTCTGGGGCCAACGTCCTGACTTTC CASSYLLGMGSGANVLTF
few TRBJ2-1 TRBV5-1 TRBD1 TGCGCCAGCAGCTTGGTAATGGGACAGGGGTACAATGAGCAGTTCTTC CASSLVMGQGYNEQFF
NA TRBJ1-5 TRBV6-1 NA TGTGCCAGCAGTGAACGGGGTGGGGGTCAGCCCCAGCATTTT CASSERGGGQPQHF
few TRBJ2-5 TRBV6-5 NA TGTGCCAGCAGTTACTCGACTGTGCCCGGAGAGACCCAGTACTTC CASSYSTVPGETQYF
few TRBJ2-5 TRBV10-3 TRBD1 TGTGCCAGCAGTGCCGGATCGAGACAGGGGCCTCAAGAGACCCAGTACTTC CASSAGSRQGPQETQYF
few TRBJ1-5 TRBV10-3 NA TGTGCCATCAAGACAGACTACGCCGGCGGGGCCCAGCATTTT CAIKTDYAGGAQHF
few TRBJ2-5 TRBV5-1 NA TGCGCCAGCAGCTTGGGAGGGGGGTCCATAGAGACCCAGTACTTC CASSLGGGSIETQYF
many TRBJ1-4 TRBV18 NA TGTGCCAGCTCACCAGATGTTAATGAAAAACTGTTTTTT CASSPDVNEKLFF
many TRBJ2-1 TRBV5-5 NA TGTGCCAGCAGCCCGTATACAGGGTTTGAGTTCTTC CASSPYTGFEFF
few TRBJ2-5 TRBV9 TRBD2 TGTGCCAGCAGCGTACCGGAATACCGACTAGCCAGTCCCCCAGAGACCCAGTACTTC CASSVPEYRLASPPETQYF
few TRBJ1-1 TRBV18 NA TGTGCCAGCTCAGGGGCCCGGAACACTGAAGCTTTCTTT CASSGARNTEAFF
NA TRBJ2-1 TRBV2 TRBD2 TGTGCCAGCAGTGACACCTGGACTAGCCCACACAATGAGCAGTTCTTC CASSDTWTSPHNEQFF
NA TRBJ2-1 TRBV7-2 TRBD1 TGTGCCAGCAGCTTAGTTGGCGGGACAGGGGACAATGAGCAGTTCTTC CASSLVGGTGDNEQFF
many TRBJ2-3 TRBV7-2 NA TGTGCCAGCAGACTTAGAGTCGCAGATACGCAGTATTTT CASRLRVADTQYF
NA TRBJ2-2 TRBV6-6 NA TGTGCCAGCAGTTACTCGTCCTTTGGGTGGGAGCTGTTTTTT CASSYSSFGWELFF
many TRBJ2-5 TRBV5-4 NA TGTGCCGCGTGGACAACACTCCAAGAGACCCAGTACTTC CAAWTTLQETQYF
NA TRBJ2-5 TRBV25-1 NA TGTGCCAGCAGTGAATCCGGCAGTCGGACCCAGTACTTC CASSESGSRTQYF
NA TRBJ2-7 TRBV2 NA TGTGCCAGCAGTGAAGACGGGAGCTCCTACGAGCAGTACTTC CASSEDGSSYEQYF
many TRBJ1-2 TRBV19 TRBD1 TGTGCCAGCAGAACTTCCGGGACAGGGTATGGCTACACCTTC CASRTSGTGYGYTF
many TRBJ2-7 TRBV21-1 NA TGTGCTCGGGGGGAGAACTCCTACGAGCAGTACTTC CARGENSYEQYF
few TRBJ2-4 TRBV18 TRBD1 TGTGCCAGCTCACTGAACGAGGGCGGGACAGGGAGACACATTCAGTACTTC CASSLNEGGTGRHIQYF
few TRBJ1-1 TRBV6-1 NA TGTGCCAGCAGTCCCTCCGGGACAACCCACACTGAAGCTTTCTTT CASSPSGTTHTEAFF
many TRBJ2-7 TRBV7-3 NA TGTGCCAGCAGCCCCAGCCCGGGACGGACTTACGAGCAGTACTTC CASSPSPGRTYEQYF
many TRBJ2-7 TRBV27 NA TGTGCCAGCAGTTTAAAGGGACATGACTACGAGCAGTACTTC CASSLKGHDYEQYF
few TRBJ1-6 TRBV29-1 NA TGCAGCGTCGGAGAGACAGGACCGGGGTCACCCCTCCACTTT CSVGETGPGSPLHF
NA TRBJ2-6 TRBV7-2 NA TGTGCCAGCAGCTTAGTCGGTGGGGGTACTGGGGCCAACGTCCTGACTTTC CASSLVGGGTGANVLTF
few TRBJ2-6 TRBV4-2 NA TGTGCCAGCAGCCAAGATCGGGCCTCTGGGGCCAACGTCCTGACTTTC CASSQDRASGANVLTF
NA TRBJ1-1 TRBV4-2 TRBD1 TGTGCCAGCAGCCCCCGGGACAGGGGGCGGGAAGCTTTCTTT CASSPRDRGREAFF
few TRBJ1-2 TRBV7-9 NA TGTGCCAGCAGCCGTCAGGGTCCCTATGGCTACACCTTC CASSRQGPYGYTF
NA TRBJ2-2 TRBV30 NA TGTGCCTGGGGCAGACCCGCCGGGGAGCTGTTTTTT CAWGRPAGELFF
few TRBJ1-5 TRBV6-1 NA TGTGCCAGCTATGATTCACCAGGGAGCAATCAGCCCCAGCATTTT CASYDSPGSNQPQHF
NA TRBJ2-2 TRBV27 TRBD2 TGTGCCAGCGGAGGCGGTCTAGCGGGAGGCCTGAGCGGGGAGCTGTTTTTT CASGGGLAGGLSGELFF
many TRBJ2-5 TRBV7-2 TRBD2 TGTGCCAGCAGCCGAGGCGGGACTAGAAAGCGGGAGACCCAGTACTTC CASSRGGTRKRETQYF
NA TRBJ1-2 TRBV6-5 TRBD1 TGTGCCAGCAGTTACTCTGGACAGGGGATTGAAGGCTACACCTTC CASSYSGQGIEGYTF
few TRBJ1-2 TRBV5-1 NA TGCGCCAGCAGCCTCGGACGGCCCAGTGAGGGCTATGGCTACACCTTC CASSLGRPSEGYGYTF
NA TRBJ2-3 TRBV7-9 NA TGTGCCAGCAGCTTAGGGTACGGCGGGACCACAGATACGCAGTATTTT CASSLGYGGTTDTQYF
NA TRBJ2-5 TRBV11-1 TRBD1 TGTGCCAGCAGCTGGACAGGGGAGACCCAGTACTTC CASSWTGETQYF
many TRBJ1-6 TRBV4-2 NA TGTGCCAGCAGCCCAAGGTACGAACAGCCTAATTCACCCCTCCACTTT CASSPRYEQPNSPLHF
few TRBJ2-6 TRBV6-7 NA TGTGCCAGCAGTTACCGGGTTCAAAGTGTCTCTGGGGCCAACGTCCTGACTTTC CASSYRVQSVSGANVLTF
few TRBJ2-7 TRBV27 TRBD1 TGTGCCAGCAGTTTCTCGGGACAGGGACGCGAGCAGTACTTC CASSFSGQGREQYF